This passage covers 17 T cell receptor beta chains from one sample sequenced in a study of blood T cell repertoires in COVID-19. Profiling relied on immunoSEQ multiplex PCR, and the TCRdb table lists in-frame clones only, not all of them. The sample shows tens of thousands of clones, around 84% of them seen only once. Material for sequencing was peripheral blood. The source of these receptors is a man at least 80 years old with acute or convalescent COVID-19.

V usage is TRBV3-1 (or the pseudogene TRBV3-2) and J usage is TRBJ2-5; 7 bases are a match to TRBD2. V lost 7 bases to trimming and J lost 0 bases; unmatched junction nucleotides: 5. Germline V gene data show CDR1 as LGHDT and CDR2 as YNNKEL (reference sequence). CDR3 length equals 14 residues. The CDR3 DNA reads TGTGCCAGCAACCCGGGAGGCAACCAAGAGACCCAGTACTTC. Protein sequence: CASNPGGNQETQYF.

The chain combines TRBV6-5 with TRBJ2-3, with a weak D call TRBD1 (6 bases). V was clipped by 8 bases and J by 6 bases, with 9 bases between them. The germline gives CDR1 MNHEY, CDR2 SVGAGI. The CDR3 consists of 11 residues. DNA for the CDR3: TGTGCCAGCGCTAGGGGGGATACGCAGTATTTT. This sequence encodes CASARGDTQYF.

The chain couples TRBV19 to TRBJ2-1; TRBD2 aligns across 7 bases. The V segment lost 3 bases and the J segment 8 bases; nucleotides outside the gene matches: 13. CDR1 and CDR2 from the germline V gene are LNHDA and SQIVND (reference sequence). The CDR3 is 16 residues long. DNA for the CDR3: TGTGCCAGTAGTATTAATCATCGCGGGGGTAGGGATGAGCAGTTCTTC. Translating it yields CASSINHRGGRDEQFF.

This clone was found a few times. The V and J genes are TRBV30 and TRBJ1-1, with D unresolved. The CDR3 loop spans 13 amino acids. Trimming took off 2 bases at V and 6 bases at J, with 13 bases between the two ends. Germline V gene data show CDR1 as GTSNPN and CDR2 as SVGIG (reference sequence). DNA for the CDR3: TGTGCCTGGAGTTCAAAGGGAGCTGCTGAAGCTTTCTTT. Amino acids: CAWSSKGAAEAFF.

The chain recombines TRBV7-3 with TRBJ2-2, with TRBD2 matching over 11 bases. The CDR3 length is 16 residues. CDR1 is SGHTA, CDR2 FQGTGA, per germline. The junction had 6 bases not matched to a gene; V was cut back by 5 bases and J by 4 bases. In DNA, the CDR3 is TGTGCCAGCAGCGTATATGGGACTAGCGGCACCGGGGAGCTGTTTTTT. This gives the protein CASSVYGTSGTGELFF. Full variable domain (outside the CDR3, taken from reference TRBV7-3 and TRBJ2-2): GAGVSQTPSNKVTEKGKYVELRCDPISGHTALYWYRQSLGQGPEFLIYFQGTGAADDSGLPNDRFFAVRPEGSVSTLKIQRTERGDSAVYLCASSVYGTSGTGELFFGEGSRLTVL.

This clone was detected a few times. The genes are TRBV7-8 and TRBJ2-5; the match to TRBD2 covers 14 bases. V trimming: 1 base; J trimming: 4 bases; junction bases outside the gene matches: 2. The V gene's germline CDR1 is SGHVS and CDR2 FQNEAQ. The CDR3 consists of 16 residues. The CDR3 DNA reads TGTGCCAGCAGCTTAGGGACTAGCGGGAGGTTAGAGACCCAGTACTTC. Translated, it gives CASSLGTSGRLETQYF.

CDR3 amino acids: CASSVAGIGQETQYF. CDR3 bases: TGTGCCAGCAGTGTGGCAGGGATTGGCCAAGAGACCCAGTACTTC. The chain uses TRBV2 and TRBJ2-5, with a possible D match to TRBD1 (5 bases). The germline gives CDR1 SNHLY, CDR2 FYNNEI. The V end lost 4 bases, the J end lost 1 base, and 13 bases lay between the germline ends. CDR3 length: 15 amino acids.

This rearrangement joins TRBV10-3 to TRBJ1-5, with a tentative D call TRBD1 (5 bases). V lost 1 base and J lost 7, with 14 bases in between. CDR3 length equals 15 residues. The germline V gene encodes CDR1 ENHRY and CDR2 SYGVKD. CDR3 DNA sequence: TGTGCCATCAGTGAGTTGATGACAGTCGCCCAGCCCCAGCATTTT. The encoded protein is CAISELMTVAQPQHF.

The V gene is TRBV25-1, the J gene TRBJ1-1; TRBD1 matches at 7 bases. V was pared by 1 base and J by 8 bases, with 13 bases of the junction left unmatched. This CDR3 has 16 amino acids. The V gene's germline CDR1 is MGHDK and CDR2 SYGVNS. CDR3 bases: TGTGCCAGCAGTGAATCAGCCAGGGGGATAATCCGAGAAGCTTTCTTT. Its translation: CASSESARGIIREAFF.

The CDR3 region has the DNA TGTGCCAGTAGTCCCCGTGGAGGGGGCGACTATGGCTACACCTTC. This gives the protein CASSPRGGGDYGYTF. The chain is built from TRBV19 and TRBJ1-2, with TRBD1 matching over 7 bases. The CDR3 covers 15 residues. V shed 5 bases and J 3 bases; nucleotides not matched to a gene: 9. From germline, CDR1 is LNHDA and CDR2 SQIVND (reference sequence). Together with reference TRBV19 and TRBJ1-2, the CDR3 gives the full variable domain: DGGITQSPKYLFRKEGQNVTLSCEQNLNHDAMYWYRQDPGQGLRLIYYSQIVNDFQKGDIAEGYSVSREKKESFPLTVTSAQKNPTAFYLCASSPRGGGDYGYTFGSGTRLTVV.

The table lists this clone with a few counts. The chain combines TRBV28 with TRBJ2-4; tentatively, D is TRBD1 (6 bases). V was cut by 5 bases and J by 15 bases, with 23 bases left in between. The CDR3 has 14 amino acids. Germline assignment: CDR1 MDHEN and CDR2 SYDVKM. The CDR3 bases are TGTGCCAGCAGTGCGCTGGGGACACCTGCCTCCTGGTACTTC. Protein: CASSALGTPASWYF.

This clone was recorded once. The chain employs TRBV9 and TRBJ2-5; possibly TRBD2 for D (5 bases). V was shortened by 3 bases and J by 4 bases, with 7 bases between the two germline ends. Germline loops: CDR1 SGDLS, CDR2 YYNGEE. CDR3 size: 12 residues. The CDR3 is CASSADLETQYF. CDR3 nucleotide sequence: TGTGCCAGCAGCGCGGACTTAGAGACCCAGTACTTC.

V usage is TRBV19 and J usage is TRBJ2-1, with TRBD2 matching 14 bases. Germline V CDR1 and CDR2: LNHDA, SQIVND (reference sequence). V trimming: 7 bases; J trimming: 9 bases; junction bases outside the gene matches: 11. The length of the CDR3 is 16 residues. CDR3 protein: CASTLWGLAGAGEQFF. CDR3 nucleotides: TGTGCCAGTACGCTATGGGGACTAGCGGGAGCCGGTGAGCAGTTCTTC.

V gene TRBV27 combines with J gene TRBJ2-7; D might be TRBD1 (6 bases). Trimming stripped 5 bases from V and 7 bases from J, with 24 bases between. This CDR3 contains 16 residues. Germline V gives CDR1 MNHEY, CDR2 SMNVEV (reference sequence). The CDR3 protein is CASSRSITGTVGEQYF. DNA for the CDR3: TGTGCCAGCAGTAGGTCCATTACAGGGACGGTGGGGGAGCAGTACTTC.

V gene TRBV2 combines with J gene TRBJ2-3; 7 nucleotides line up with TRBD1. This CDR3 comprises 14 residues. V was pared by 6 bases and J by 1 base, with 4 bases of the junction left unmatched. Germline CDR1 SNHLY, CDR2 FYNNEI. The CDR3 bases are TGTGCCAGCAGAGAGGGGGCCGGCACAGATACGCAGTATTTT. Its translation is CASREGAGTDTQYF.

The V and J genes are TRBV6-2 or TRBV6-3 and TRBJ2-2; D uncertain. V lost 6 bases and J 1 base, leaving 15 bases between the germline ends. Germline V gene lookup returns CDR1 MNHEY and CDR2 SVGEGT. CDR3 length: 16 amino acids. This CDR3 is CASSPARRLNTGELFF. The CDR3 bases are TGTGCCAGCAGCCCCGCCCGGAGACTGAACACCGGGGAGCTGTTTTTT.

The chain carries TRBV6-1 and TRBJ1-3; unclear D gene. The CDR3 is made up of 13 amino acids. CDR1 is MNHNS and CDR2 is SASEGT in the germline V gene. The ends were cut back, 9 bases at V and 0 bases at J, with 9 bases in the middle. CDR3 amino acids: CASRGISGNTIYF. The CDR3, as DNA: TGTGCCAGTCGGGGAATCTCTGGAAACACCATATATTTT.